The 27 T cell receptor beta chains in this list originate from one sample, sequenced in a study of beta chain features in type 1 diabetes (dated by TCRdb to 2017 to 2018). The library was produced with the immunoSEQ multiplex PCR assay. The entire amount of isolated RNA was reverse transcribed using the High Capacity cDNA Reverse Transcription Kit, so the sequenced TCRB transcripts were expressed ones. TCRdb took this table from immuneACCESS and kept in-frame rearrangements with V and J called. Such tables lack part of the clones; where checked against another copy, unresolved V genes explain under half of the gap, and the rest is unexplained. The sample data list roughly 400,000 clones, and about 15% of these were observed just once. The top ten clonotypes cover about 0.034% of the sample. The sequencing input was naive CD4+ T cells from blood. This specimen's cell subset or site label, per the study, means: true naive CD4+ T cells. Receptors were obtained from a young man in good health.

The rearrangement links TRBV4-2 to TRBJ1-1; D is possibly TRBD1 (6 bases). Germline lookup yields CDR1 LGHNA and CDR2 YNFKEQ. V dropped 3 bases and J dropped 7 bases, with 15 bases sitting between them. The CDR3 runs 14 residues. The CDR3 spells CASSQGTLRGEAFF. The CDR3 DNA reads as TGTGCCAGCAGCCAGGGGACACTAAGGGGTGAAGCTTTCTTT.

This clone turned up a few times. CDR3: CASTQGGNQPQHF. The CDR3 region has the DNA TGTGCCAGCACACAGGGGGGCAATCAGCCCCAGCATTTT. The gene calls are TRBV6-5 and TRBJ1-5, with TRBD1 identical over 8 bases. The CDR3 consists of 13 residues. Unmatched junction bases numbered 1, after V lost 7 bases and J lost 2 bases. Germline CDR1 MNHEY, CDR2 SVGAGI.

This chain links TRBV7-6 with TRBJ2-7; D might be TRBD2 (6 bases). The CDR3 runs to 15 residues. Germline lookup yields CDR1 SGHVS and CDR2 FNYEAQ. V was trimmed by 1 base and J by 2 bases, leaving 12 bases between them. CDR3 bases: TGTGCCAGCAGCTTAGGTCTAGCGCCTACCTACGAGCAGTACGTC. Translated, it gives CASSLGLAPTYEQYV.

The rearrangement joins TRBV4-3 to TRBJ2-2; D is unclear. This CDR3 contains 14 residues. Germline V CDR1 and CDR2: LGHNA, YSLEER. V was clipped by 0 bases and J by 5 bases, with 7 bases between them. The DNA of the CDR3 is TGCGCCAGCAGCCAAGATCTGCGTACCGGGGAGCTGTTTTTT. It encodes CASSQDLRTGELFF.

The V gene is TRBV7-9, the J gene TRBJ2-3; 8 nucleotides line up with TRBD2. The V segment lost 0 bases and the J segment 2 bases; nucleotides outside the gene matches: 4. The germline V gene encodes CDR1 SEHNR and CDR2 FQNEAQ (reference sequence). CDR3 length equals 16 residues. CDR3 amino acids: CASSLASGAPTDTQYF. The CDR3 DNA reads TGTGCCAGCAGCTTAGCTAGCGGGGCACCCACAGATACGCAGTATTTT.

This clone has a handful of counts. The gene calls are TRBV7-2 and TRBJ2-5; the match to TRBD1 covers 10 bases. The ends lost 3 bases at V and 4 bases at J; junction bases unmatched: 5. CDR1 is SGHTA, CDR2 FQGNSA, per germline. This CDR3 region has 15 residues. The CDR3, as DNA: TGTGCCAGCAGCTTTGGGACAGGGGCCCCAGAGACCCAGTACTTC. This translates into CASSFGTGAPETQYF. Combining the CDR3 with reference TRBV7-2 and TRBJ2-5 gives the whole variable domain GAGVSQSPSNKVTEKGKDVELRCDPISGHTALYWYRQSLGQGLEFLIYFQGNSAPDKSGLPSDRFSAERTGGSVSTLTIQRTQQEDSAVYLCASSFGTGAPETQYFGPGTRLLVL.

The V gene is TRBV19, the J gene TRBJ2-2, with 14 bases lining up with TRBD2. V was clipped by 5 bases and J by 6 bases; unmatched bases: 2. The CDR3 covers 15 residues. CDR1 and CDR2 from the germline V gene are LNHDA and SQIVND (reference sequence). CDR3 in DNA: TGTGCCAGTAGTGTGGGACTAGCGGGAGCCGGGGAGCTGTTTTTT. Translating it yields CASSVGLAGAGELFF.

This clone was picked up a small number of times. The CDR3 is CASSGRYGYTF. The CDR3 coding sequence is TGCGCCAGCAGCGGACGCTATGGCTACACCTTC. This chain uses TRBV4-1 with TRBJ1-2; D remains unclear. There are 11 residues in the CDR3. Trimming stripped 5 bases from V and 4 bases from J, with 5 bases between. Germline values: CDR1 MGHRA, CDR2 YSYEKL.

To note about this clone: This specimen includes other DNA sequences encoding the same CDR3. CDR3 coding DNA: TGTGCCAGCAGCTCCCTCACAGATACGCAGTATTTT. Amino acids: CASSSLTDTQYF. The chain links TRBV7-2 to TRBJ2-3; D remains ambiguous. V shed 4 bases and J shed 2 bases, with 4 bases lying between them. From germline, CDR1 is SGHTA and CDR2 FQGNSA. The CDR3 totals 12 residues.

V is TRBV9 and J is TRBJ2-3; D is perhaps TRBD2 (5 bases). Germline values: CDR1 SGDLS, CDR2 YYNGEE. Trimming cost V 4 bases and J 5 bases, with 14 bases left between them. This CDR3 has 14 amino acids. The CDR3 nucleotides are TGTGCCAGCAGCCGAGGGCCCGCGGTAGATACGCAGTATTTT. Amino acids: CASSRGPAVDTQYF.

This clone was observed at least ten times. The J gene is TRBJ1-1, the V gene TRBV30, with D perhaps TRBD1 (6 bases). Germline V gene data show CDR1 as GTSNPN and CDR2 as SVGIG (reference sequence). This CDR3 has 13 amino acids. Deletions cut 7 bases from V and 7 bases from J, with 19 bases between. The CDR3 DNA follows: TGTGCCTTCAAGGGGGATCCAGAGGGTGAAGCTTTCTTT. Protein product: CAFKGDPEGEAFF.

The CDR3 DNA is TGTGCCAGCAGCTCCCCGGGGATGGGGGCGGAGTATGGCTACACCTTC. Encoded protein: CASSSPGMGAEYGYTF. The V and J genes are TRBV7-9 and TRBJ1-2, with TRBD1 as a possible D gene (6 bases). Germline CDR1 is SEHNR and CDR2 is FQNEAQ (reference sequence). Trimming took off 4 bases at V and 5 bases at J, with 20 bases between the two ends. This CDR3 has 16 amino acids.

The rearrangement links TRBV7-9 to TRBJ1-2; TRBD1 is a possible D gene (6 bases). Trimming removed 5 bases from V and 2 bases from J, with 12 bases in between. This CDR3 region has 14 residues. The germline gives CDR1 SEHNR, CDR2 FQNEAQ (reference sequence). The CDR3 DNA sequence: TGTGCCAGCAGCCAAGAGACAGGAAACTATGGCTACACCTTC. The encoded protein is CASSQETGNYGYTF.

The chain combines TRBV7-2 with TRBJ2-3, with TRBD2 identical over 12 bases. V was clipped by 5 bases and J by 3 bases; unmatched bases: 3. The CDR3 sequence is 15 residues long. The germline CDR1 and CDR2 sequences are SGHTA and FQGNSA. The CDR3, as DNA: TGTGCCAGCAGCGTGACTAGCGGGAGAACAGATACGCAGTATTTT. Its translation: CASSVTSGRTDTQYF. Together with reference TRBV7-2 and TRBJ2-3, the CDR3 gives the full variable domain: GAGVSQSPSNKVTEKGKDVELRCDPISGHTALYWYRQSLGQGLEFLIYFQGNSAPDKSGLPSDRFSAERTGGSVSTLTIQRTQQEDSAVYLCASSVTSGRTDTQYFGPGTRLTVL.

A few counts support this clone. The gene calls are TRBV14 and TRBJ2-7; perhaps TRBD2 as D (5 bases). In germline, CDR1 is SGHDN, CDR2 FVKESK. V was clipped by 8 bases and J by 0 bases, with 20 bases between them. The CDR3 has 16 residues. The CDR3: CASAGLGLRSSYEQYF. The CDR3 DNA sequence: TGTGCCAGCGCGGGTTTGGGCCTCAGGAGCTCCTACGAGCAGTACTTC.

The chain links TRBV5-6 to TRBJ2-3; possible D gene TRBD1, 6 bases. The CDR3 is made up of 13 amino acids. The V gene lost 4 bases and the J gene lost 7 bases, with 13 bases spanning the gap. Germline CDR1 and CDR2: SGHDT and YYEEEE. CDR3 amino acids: CASSQGTIHTQYF. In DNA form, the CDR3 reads TGTGCCAGCAGCCAGGGGACCATCCATACGCAGTATTTT.

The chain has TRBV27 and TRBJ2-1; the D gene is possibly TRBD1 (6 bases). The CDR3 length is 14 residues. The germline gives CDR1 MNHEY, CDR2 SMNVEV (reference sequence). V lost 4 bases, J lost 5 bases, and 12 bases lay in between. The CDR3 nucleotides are TGTGCCAGCAGTTATCAGGACAGAGACAATGAGCAGTTCTTC. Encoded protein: CASSYQDRDNEQFF.

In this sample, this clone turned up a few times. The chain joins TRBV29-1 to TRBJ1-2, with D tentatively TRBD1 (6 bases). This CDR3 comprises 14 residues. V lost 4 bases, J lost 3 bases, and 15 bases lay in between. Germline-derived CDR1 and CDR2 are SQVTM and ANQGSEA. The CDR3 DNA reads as TGCAGCGTTGTCACAGGGTTCTCCGACTATGGCTACACCTTC. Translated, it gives CSVVTGFSDYGYTF.

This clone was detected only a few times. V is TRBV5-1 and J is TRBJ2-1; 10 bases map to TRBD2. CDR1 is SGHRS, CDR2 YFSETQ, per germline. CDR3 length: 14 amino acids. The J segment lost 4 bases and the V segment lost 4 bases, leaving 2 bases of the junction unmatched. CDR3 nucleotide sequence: TGCGCCAGCAGCCGTAGCGGGAGGTACAATGAGCAGTTCTTC. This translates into CASSRSGRYNEQFF.

CDR3 in amino acids: CASSYSGANPEQYF. CDR3 coding DNA: TGTGCCAGCAGTTATTCAGGGGCCAATCCCGAGCAGTACTTC. This chain joins TRBV27 and TRBJ2-7, with D tentatively TRBD1 (6 bases). V was cut by 4 bases and J by 6 bases, with 16 bases left in between. The CDR3 is 14 residues long. CDR1 is MNHEY, CDR2 SMNVEV, per germline (reference sequence).

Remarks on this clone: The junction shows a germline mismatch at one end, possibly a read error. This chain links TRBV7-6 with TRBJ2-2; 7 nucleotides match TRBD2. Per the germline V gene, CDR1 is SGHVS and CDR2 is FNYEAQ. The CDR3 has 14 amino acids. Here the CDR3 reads CASGLAGARGELFF. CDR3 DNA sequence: TGTGCCAGCGGCTTGGCGGGAGCGCGCGGGGAGCTGTTTTTT.

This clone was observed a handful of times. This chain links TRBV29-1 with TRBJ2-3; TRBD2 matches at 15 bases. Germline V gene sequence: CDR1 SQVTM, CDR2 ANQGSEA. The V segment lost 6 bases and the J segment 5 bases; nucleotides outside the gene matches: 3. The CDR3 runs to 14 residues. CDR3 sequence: CSVGTSGRLDTQYF. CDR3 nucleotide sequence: TGCAGCGTGGGGACTAGCGGGAGGTTAGATACGCAGTATTTT.

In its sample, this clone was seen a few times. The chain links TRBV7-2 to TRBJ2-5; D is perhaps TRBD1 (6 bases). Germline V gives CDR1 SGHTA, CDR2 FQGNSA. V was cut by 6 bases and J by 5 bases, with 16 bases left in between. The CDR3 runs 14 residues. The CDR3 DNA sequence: TGTGCCAGCAGTTTACAGGGTGGGTCGGAGACCCAGTACTTC. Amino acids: CASSLQGGSETQYF.

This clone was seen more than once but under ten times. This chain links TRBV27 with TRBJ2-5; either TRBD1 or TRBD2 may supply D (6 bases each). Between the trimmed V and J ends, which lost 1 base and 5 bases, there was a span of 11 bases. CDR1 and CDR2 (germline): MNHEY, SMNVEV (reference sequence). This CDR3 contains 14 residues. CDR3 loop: CASSLLGGLETQYF. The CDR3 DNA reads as TGTGCCAGCAGTTTATTGGGGGGCCTTGAGACCCAGTACTTC.

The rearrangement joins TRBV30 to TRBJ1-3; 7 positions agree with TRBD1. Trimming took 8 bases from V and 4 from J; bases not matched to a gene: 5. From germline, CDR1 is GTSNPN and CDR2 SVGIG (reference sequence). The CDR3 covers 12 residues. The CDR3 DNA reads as TGTGCCGGAGGGGGCCTAGGAAACACCATATATTTT. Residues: CAGGGLGNTIYF.

DNA for the CDR3: TGTGCCAGCAGCCAAGATCCCGGACCCAGGTCTGAAGCTTTCTTT. Residues: CASSQDPGPRSEAFF. The chain uses TRBV14 and TRBJ1-1; D not certain. The CDR3 runs to 15 residues. The germline CDR1 and CDR2 sequences are SGHDN and FVKESK. Trimming left V 0 bases short and J 6 bases short, with 14 bases between.

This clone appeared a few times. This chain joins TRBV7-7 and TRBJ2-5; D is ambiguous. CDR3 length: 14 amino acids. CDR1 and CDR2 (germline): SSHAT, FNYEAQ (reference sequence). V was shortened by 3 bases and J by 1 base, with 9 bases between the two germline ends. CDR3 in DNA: TGTGCCAGCAGCTTGGCGTGGGGCCAAGAGACCCAGTACTTC. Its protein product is CASSLAWGQETQYF.